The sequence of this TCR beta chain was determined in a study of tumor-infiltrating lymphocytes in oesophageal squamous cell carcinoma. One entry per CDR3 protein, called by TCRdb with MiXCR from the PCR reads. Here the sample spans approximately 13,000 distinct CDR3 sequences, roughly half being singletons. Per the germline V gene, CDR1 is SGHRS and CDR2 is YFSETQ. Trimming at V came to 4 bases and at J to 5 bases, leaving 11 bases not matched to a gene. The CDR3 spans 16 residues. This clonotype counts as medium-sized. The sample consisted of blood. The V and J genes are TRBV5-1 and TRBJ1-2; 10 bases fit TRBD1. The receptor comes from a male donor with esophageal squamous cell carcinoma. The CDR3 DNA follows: TGCGCCAGCAGCCCTTCCAGGACAGGGGGAGGGTATGGCTACACCTTC. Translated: CASSPSRTGGGYGYTF.